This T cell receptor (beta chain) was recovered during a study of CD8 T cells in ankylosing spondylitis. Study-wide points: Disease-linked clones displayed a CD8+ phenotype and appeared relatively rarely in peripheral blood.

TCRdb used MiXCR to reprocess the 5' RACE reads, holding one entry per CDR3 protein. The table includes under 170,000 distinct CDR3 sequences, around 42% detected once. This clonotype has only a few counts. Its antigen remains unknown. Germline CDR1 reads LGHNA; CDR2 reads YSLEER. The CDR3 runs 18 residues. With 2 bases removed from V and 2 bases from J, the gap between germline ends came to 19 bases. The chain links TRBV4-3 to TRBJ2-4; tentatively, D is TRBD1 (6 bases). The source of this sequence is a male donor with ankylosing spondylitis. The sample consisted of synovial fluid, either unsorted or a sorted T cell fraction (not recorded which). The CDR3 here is CASSQNLDRPTTKNIQYF. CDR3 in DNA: TGCGCCAGCAGCCAAAACTTGGACAGACCGACTACCAAAAACATTCAGTACTTC.